The present entry profiles one T cell receptor beta chain with its context. Antigen specificity is unknown. Assay: immunoSEQ multiplex PCR; the TCRdb copy retains only in-frame clones and omits some. The profile covers 130,000 to 150,000 clones, with more than 85% appearing a single time and roughly 2% taken by the ten largest. The sample belongs to a study of T cell responses to AZD1222 COVID-19 vaccine. In the study overall: Some second doses came at about 4 weeks and others at about 12 weeks; these were pooled.

Points from the study as a whole: Donors skewed white British and female; clonal diversity was possibly underestimated. Vaccine-related CD4 TCRs covered spike, predominating at 160-218 and 743-854.

V was trimmed by 5 bases and J by 4 bases, leaving 6 bases between them. This CDR3 contains 12 residues. The sample in question was peripheral blood, obtained on day 0 of AZD1222 vaccination. The clonotype comes from an adult in good health. The genes are TRBV12-3 or TRBV12-4 and TRBJ1-3, with D possibly being TRBD1 (6 bases). The CDR3 nucleotides are TGTGCCAGCAGTCAGGGGGGAAACACCATATATTTT. Its translation: CASSQGGNTIYF.